This entry lists 18 T cell receptor beta chains sequenced from one sample in a study of blood T cell repertoires in COVID-19. The data were produced by immunoSEQ multiplex PCR, yet TCRdb's version contains in-frame clones alone and is incomplete. The sample contains hundreds of thousands of clones, less than 85% of which appear only once. Sequenced material: PBMCs or T cells enriched from blood (not recorded which). The receptors here all came from a woman aged 45-60 years who had recovered from COVID-19.

V is TRBV5-1 and J is TRBJ1-1; D may be TRBD1 (6 bases). This CDR3 contains 14 residues. V lost 4 bases, J lost 1 base, and 11 bases lay in between. Germline CDR1 SGHRS, CDR2 YFSETQ. CDR3 residues: CASSTSTGNTEAFF. The DNA of the CDR3 is TGCGCCAGCAGCACCTCGACAGGGAACACTGAAGCTTTCTTT.

The V gene is TRBV28, the J gene TRBJ1-1, with D unresolved. Germline V gives CDR1 MDHEN, CDR2 SYDVKM. There are 13 residues in the CDR3. V was pared by 10 bases and J by 4 bases, with 16 bases between. In nucleotides, the CDR3 is TGTGCCACCGCGAGAGGGTCCGTCACTGAAGCTTTCTTT. Protein sequence: CATARGSVTEAFF. Together with reference TRBV28 and TRBJ1-1, the CDR3 gives the full variable domain: DVKVTQSSRYLVKRTGEKVFLECVQDMDHENMFWYRQDPGLGLRLIYFSYDVKMKEKGDIPEGYSVSREKKERFSLILESASTNQTSMYLCATARGSVTEAFFGQGTRLTVV.

V and J are TRBV19 and TRBJ1-1, with TRBD1 matching 7 bases. The CDR3 has 17 residues. V lost 6 bases, J lost 2 bases, and 15 bases stayed unmatched. The germline V gene has CDR1 LNHDA and CDR2 SQIVND (reference sequence). The CDR3 is CASSRRQGGKDNTEAFF. The CDR3 bases are TGTGCCAGTAGCCGAAGACAGGGCGGGAAGGATAACACTGAAGCTTTCTTT.

CDR3 nucleotide sequence: TGTGCCAGTAGTATAGATCGAAGCGGGAGATCAGATACGCAGTATTTT. It specifies CASSIDRSGRSDTQYF. The rearrangement uses TRBV19 and TRBJ2-3, with 8 bases aligning to TRBD2. V lost 0 bases, J lost 4 bases, and 6 bases stayed unmatched. The CDR3 is made up of 16 amino acids. The germline CDR1 and CDR2 sequences are LNHDA and SQIVND (reference sequence).

The rearrangement joins TRBV2 to TRBJ1-1, with D tentatively TRBD1 (6 bases). The germline V gene has CDR1 SNHLY and CDR2 FYNNEI. V gave up 6 bases and J gave up 1 base, with 15 bases separating them. This CDR3 region has 15 residues. The CDR3 loop is CASSPVRTENTEAFF. For the CDR3, the DNA is TGTGCCAGCAGCCCTGTCCGGACAGAGAACACTGAAGCTTTCTTT.

The chain carries TRBV27 and TRBJ1-6; D not certain. The V end lost 6 bases, the J end lost 6 bases, and 12 bases lay between the germline ends. The germline V gene has CDR1 MNHEY and CDR2 SMNVEV (reference sequence). This CDR3 is 14 amino acids long. The DNA for the CDR3 is TGTGCCAGCAGCCCGGGTCGGAGTAATTCACCCCTCCACTTT. This translates into CASSPGRSNSPLHF.

The CDR3 reads CATSDLWNTEAFF. The CDR3 DNA follows: TGTGCCACCAGTGATCTATGGAACACTGAAGCTTTCTTT. The chain couples TRBV24-1 to TRBJ1-1; the D is unclear. Germline V lookup: CDR1 KGHDR, CDR2 SFDVKD. This CDR3 comprises 13 residues. Trimming cost V 3 bases and J 1 base, with 5 bases left between them.

The J gene is TRBJ2-1, the V gene TRBV11-2; tentatively, D is TRBD2 (5 bases). The CDR3 sequence is 16 residues long. V dropped 2 bases and J dropped 0 bases, with 11 bases sitting between them. Per germline, CDR1 SGHAT and CDR2 FQNNGV. CDR3 sequence reads: CASSLKRESSYNEQFF. The CDR3 DNA follows: TGTGCCAGCAGCTTAAAGAGGGAGAGCTCCTACAATGAGCAGTTCTTC. Full variable domain (rest looked up from reference TRBV11-2 and TRBJ2-1): EAGVAQSPRYKIIEKRQSVAFWCNPISGHATLYWYQQILGQGPKLLIQFQNNGVVDDSQLPKDRFSAERLKGVDSTLKIQPAKLEDSAVYLCASSLKRESSYNEQFFGPGTRLTVL.

This clone was detected a few times. The V call is TRBV30, the J call TRBJ1-4, with TRBD1 identical over 11 bases. Germline CDR1 is GTSNPN and CDR2 is SVGIG (reference sequence). The V gene end was trimmed by 8 bases and the J gene end by 6 bases; junction bases not matched to a gene: 5. The CDR3 sequence is 13 residues long. CDR3 in amino acids: CAGQGAPDEKLFF. CDR3 nucleotides: TGTGCCGGACAGGGGGCCCCTGATGAAAAACTGTTTTTT.

The chain joins TRBV30 to TRBJ1-6, with unresolved D. Trimming pared 3 bases from V and 5 bases from J, leaving 14 bases between. The length of the CDR3 is 15 residues. Germline-derived CDR1 and CDR2 are GTSNPN and SVGIG (reference sequence). CDR3 nucleotides: TGTGCCTGGAGACCCTCGACGGGTAATAATTCACCCCTCCACTTT. Translated: CAWRPSTGNNSPLHF.

V and J are TRBV2 and TRBJ2-1, with D possibly being TRBD1 (6 bases). Germline CDR1 SNHLY, CDR2 FYNNEI. This CDR3 region has 18 residues. With 4 bases removed from V and 4 bases from J, the gap between germline ends came to 23 bases. In DNA form, the CDR3 reads TGTGCCAGCAGTGTTTATTTGGGGTTTGGACAGAGATACAATGAGCAGTTCTTC. It encodes CASSVYLGFGQRYNEQFF.

The count of this clone is one. The V call is TRBV27, the J call TRBJ2-1; 11 bases are shared with TRBD2. Germline-derived CDR1 and CDR2 are MNHEY and SMNVEV (reference sequence). V lost 0 bases to trimming and J lost 6 bases; unmatched junction nucleotides: 4. This CDR3 is built from 16 residues. CDR3 bases: TGTGCCAGCAGTTTATCTAGCGGGAGGGCCCTCAATGAGCAGTTCTTC. It codes for CASSLSSGRALNEQFF.

The chain is built from TRBV15 and TRBJ1-5; weak D call: TRBD1 (6 bases). The length of the CDR3 is 16 residues. CDR1 and CDR2 (germline): LNHNV, YYDKDF (reference sequence). V was clipped by 0 bases and J by 3 bases, with 12 bases between them. The CDR3 nucleotides are TGTGCCACCAGCAGAGAGGTTCAGGGGCCCAATCAGCCCCAGCATTTT. Translating gives CATSREVQGPNQPQHF.

This sequence joins TRBV2 and TRBJ1-3; a possible D gene is TRBD1 (6 bases). Deletions cut 3 bases from V and 4 bases from J, with 13 bases between. The CDR3 is made up of 15 amino acids. Looked up from germline, CDR1 is SNHLY and CDR2 is FYNNEI. This CDR3 reads CASSDGTWGGNTIYF. The CDR3 DNA is TGTGCCAGCAGTGATGGGACATGGGGCGGAAACACCATATATTTT.

The chain is built from TRBV29-1 and TRBJ1-2; 9 nucleotides match TRBD1. The germline gives CDR1 SQVTM, CDR2 ANQGSEA. V was clipped by 3 bases and J by 4 bases; unmatched bases: 6. This CDR3 comprises 14 residues. DNA for the CDR3: TGCAGCGTTGAGGAGAGGACAGGGGTCTATGGCTACACCTTC. It is translated as CSVEERTGVYGYTF.

The V call is TRBV19, the J call TRBJ2-3; 10 bases agree with TRBD2. Germline loops: CDR1 LNHDA, CDR2 SQIVND (reference sequence). The CDR3 has 16 amino acids. V gave up 3 bases and J gave up 5 bases; unmatched junction bases: 8. CDR3 in DNA: TGTGCCAGTAGTATCGCGTTAGCGGGAGGAGTAGATACGCAGTATTTT. The encoded protein is CASSIALAGGVDTQYF.

Only one count was recorded for this clone. The chain uses TRBV30 and TRBJ1-1; 8 nucleotides line up with TRBD1. Germline V lookup: CDR1 GTSNPN, CDR2 SVGIG (reference sequence). The CDR3 length is 14 residues. The ends lost 4 bases at V and 0 bases at J; junction bases unmatched: 4. The CDR3: CAWNPDRVNTEAFF. DNA for the CDR3: TGTGCCTGGAACCCGGACAGGGTGAACACTGAAGCTTTCTTT.

The V gene is TRBV19, the J gene TRBJ1-5, with D possibly matching TRBD1 (5 bases). CDR3 size: 15 residues. Germline assignment: CDR1 LNHDA and CDR2 SQIVND (reference sequence). The V and J ends lost 3 bases and 0 bases respectively, with 9 bases between them. CDR3 in amino acids: CASSIGRVSNQPQHF. Here the CDR3 DNA reads TGTGCCAGTAGTATTGGCAGGGTTAGCAATCAGCCCCAGCATTTT.